This T cell receptor (beta chain) was sequenced during a study of PD-1 blockade in classical Hodgkin lymphoma. Looking at the study overall: With a 2-week interval, patients received intravenous nivolumab at 3 mg/kg.

This clone was detected only a few times. Every one of the patients relapsed after autologous stem cell transplantation (brentuximab vedotin exposure was variable). The V gene's germline CDR1 is MNHEY and CDR2 SMNVEV (reference sequence). Trimming left V 3 bases short and J 9 bases short, with 14 bases between. The CDR3 spans 13 residues. Profiled with immunoSEQ multiplex PCR; TCRdb holds only in-frame clones, not every one. Altogether 35,000 to 45,000 clones are present, roughly 70% being singletons, with the ten largest covering under 3.5%. V and J are TRBV27 and TRBJ1-1; D is uncertain. The sample was peripheral blood mononuclear cells (PBMCs), taken before the second cycle of nivolumab. The sequence derives from a human donor with classical Hodgkin lymphoma. CDR3 nucleotide sequence: TGTGCCAGCAGTTTCGGATACGAAAGGAAAGCTTTCTTT. This encodes CASSFGYERKAFF.